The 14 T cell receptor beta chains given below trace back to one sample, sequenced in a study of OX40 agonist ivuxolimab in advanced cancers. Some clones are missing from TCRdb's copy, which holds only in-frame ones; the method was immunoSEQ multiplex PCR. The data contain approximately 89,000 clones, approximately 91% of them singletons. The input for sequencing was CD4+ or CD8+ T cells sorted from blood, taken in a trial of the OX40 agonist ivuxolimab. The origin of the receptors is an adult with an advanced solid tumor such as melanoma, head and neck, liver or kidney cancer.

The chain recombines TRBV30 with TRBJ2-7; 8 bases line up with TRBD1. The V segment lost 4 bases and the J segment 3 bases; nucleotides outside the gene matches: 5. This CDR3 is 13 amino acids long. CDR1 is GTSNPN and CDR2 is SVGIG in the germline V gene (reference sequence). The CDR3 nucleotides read TGTGCCTGGACGACAGGGGCCAACTACGAGCAGTACTTC. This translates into CAWTTGANYEQYF.

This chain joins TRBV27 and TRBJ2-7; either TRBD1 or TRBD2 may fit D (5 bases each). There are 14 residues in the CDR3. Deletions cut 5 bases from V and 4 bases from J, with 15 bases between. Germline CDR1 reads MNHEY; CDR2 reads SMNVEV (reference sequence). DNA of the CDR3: TGTGCCAGCAGTAAACCGGGACCTAGTTACGAGCAGTACTTC. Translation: CASSKPGPSYEQYF.

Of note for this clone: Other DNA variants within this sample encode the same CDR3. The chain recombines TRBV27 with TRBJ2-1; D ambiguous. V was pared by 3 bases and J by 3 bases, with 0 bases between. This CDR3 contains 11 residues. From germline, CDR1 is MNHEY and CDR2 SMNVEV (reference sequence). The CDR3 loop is CASSFYNEQFF. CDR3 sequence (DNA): TGTGCCAGCAGTTTCTACAATGAGCAGTTCTTC.

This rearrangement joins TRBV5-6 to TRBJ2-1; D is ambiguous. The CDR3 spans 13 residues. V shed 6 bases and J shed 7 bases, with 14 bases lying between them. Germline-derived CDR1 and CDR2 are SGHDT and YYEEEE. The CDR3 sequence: CASNWMAANEQFF. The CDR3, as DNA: TGTGCCAGCAACTGGATGGCGGCGAATGAGCAGTTCTTC.

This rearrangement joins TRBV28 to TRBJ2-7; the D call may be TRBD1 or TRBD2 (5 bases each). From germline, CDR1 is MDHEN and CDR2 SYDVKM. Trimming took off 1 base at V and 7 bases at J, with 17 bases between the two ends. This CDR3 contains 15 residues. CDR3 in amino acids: CASSLLGEATKEQYF. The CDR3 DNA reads TGTGCCAGCAGTTTATTGGGGGAAGCGACTAAAGAGCAGTACTTC.

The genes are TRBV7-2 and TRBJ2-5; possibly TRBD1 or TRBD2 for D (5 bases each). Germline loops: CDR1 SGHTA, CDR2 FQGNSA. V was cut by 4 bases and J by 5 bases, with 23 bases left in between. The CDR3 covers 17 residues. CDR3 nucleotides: TGTGCCAGCAGCTCTTGGGGACGTGGTCGGGTGGGGGAGACCCAGTACTTC. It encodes CASSSWGRGRVGETQYF.

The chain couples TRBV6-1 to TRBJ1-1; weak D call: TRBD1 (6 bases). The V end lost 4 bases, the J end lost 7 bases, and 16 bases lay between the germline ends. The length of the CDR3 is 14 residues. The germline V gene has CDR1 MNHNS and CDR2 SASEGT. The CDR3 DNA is TGTGCCAGCAGTGTTCCGGACAGCTACCGTGAAGCTTTCTTT. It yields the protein CASSVPDSYREAFF.

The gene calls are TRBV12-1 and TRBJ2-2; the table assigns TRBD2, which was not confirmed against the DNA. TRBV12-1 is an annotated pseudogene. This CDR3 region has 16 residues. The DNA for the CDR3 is TGTGCCAGCAGCCACCTGGGACTAGCGGGAGCCGGGGAGCTGTTTTTT. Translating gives CASSHLGLAGAGELFF.

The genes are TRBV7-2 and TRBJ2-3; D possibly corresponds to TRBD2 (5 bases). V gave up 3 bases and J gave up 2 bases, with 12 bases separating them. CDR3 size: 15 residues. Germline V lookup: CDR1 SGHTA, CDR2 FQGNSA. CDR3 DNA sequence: TGTGCCAGCAGCTTGGACTTAGCCGCCACAGATACGCAGTATTTT. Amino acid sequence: CASSLDLAATDTQYF.

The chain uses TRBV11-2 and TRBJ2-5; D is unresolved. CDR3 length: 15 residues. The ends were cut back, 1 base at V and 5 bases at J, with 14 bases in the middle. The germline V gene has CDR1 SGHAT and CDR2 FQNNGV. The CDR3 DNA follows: TGTGCCAGCAGCTTAGTGGGCTACGATTGGGAGACCCAGTACTTC. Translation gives CASSLVGYDWETQYF. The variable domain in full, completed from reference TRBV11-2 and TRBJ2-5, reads EAGVAQSPRYKIIEKRQSVAFWCNPISGHATLYWYQQILGQGPKLLIQFQNNGVVDDSQLPKDRFSAERLKGVDSTLKIQPAKLEDSAVYLCASSLVGYDWETQYFGPGTRLLVL.

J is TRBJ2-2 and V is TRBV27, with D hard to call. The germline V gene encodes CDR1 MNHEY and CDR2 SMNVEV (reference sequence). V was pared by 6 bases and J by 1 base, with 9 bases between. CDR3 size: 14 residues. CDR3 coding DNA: TGTGCCAGCAGCGGTACGATGAACACCGGGGAGCTGTTTTTT. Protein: CASSGTMNTGELFF.

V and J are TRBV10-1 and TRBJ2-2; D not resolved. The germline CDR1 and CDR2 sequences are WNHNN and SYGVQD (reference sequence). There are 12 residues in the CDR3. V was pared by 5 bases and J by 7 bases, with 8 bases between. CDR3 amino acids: CASSNTRGELFF. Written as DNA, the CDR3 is TGCGCCAGCAGTAATACACGCGGGGAGCTGTTTTTT.

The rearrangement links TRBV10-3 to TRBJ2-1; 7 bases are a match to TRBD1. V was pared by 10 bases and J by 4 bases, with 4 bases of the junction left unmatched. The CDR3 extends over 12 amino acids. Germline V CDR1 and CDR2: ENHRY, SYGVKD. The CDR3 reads CATWDSYNEQFF. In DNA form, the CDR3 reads TGTGCCACCTGGGACAGTTACAATGAGCAGTTCTTC.

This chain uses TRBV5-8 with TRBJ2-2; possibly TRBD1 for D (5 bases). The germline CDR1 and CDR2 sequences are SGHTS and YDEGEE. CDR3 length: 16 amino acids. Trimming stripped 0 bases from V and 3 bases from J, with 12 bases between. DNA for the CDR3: TGTGCCAGCAGCTTGGTGCAGGGTGGTGACACCGGGGAGCTGTTTTTT. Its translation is CASSLVQGGDTGELFF.